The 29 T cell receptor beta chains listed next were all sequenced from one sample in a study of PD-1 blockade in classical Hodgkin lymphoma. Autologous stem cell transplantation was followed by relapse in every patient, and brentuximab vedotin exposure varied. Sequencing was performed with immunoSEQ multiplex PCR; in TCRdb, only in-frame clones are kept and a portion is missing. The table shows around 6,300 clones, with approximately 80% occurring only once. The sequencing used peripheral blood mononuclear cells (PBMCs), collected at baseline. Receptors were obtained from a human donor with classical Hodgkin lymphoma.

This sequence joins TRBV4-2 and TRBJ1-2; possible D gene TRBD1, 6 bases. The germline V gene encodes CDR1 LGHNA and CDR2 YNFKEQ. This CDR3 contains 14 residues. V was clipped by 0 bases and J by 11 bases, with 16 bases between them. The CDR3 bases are TGTGCCAGCAGCCAAGATACCAGGGGCCTGGAATACACCTTC. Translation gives CASSQDTRGLEYTF.

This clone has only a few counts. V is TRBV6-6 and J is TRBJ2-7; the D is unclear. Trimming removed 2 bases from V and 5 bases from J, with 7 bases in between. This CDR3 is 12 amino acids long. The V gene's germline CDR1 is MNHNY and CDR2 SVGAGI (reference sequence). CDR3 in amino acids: CASSYLGNEQYF. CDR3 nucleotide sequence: TGTGCCAGCAGTTACCTAGGGAACGAGCAGTACTTC.

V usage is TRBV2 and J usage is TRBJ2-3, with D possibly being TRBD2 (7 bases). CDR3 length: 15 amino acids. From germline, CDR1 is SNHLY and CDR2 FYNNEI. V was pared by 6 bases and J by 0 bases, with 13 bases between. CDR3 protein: CASSLGGGSTDTQYF. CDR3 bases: TGTGCCAGCAGCTTAGGGGGAGGGAGCACAGATACGCAGTATTTT.

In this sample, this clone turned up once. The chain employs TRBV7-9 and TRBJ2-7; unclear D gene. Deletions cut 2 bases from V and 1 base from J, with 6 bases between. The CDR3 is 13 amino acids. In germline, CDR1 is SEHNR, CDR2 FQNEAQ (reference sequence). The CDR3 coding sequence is TGTGCCAGCAGCTTACCAGAATCCTACGAGCAGTACTTC. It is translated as CASSLPESYEQYF. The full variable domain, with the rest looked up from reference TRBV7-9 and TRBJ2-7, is DTGVSQNPRHKITKRGQNVTFRCDPISEHNRLYWYRQTLGQGPEFLTYFQNEAQLEKSRLLSDRFSAERPKGSFSTLEIQRTEQGDSAMYLCASSLPESYEQYFGPGTRLTVT.

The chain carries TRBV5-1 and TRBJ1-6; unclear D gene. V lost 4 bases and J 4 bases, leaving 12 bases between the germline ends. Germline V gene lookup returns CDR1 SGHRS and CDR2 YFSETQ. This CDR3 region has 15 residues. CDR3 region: CASSIRTEYNSPLHF. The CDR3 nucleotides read TGCGCCAGCAGCATAAGGACGGAGTATAATTCACCCCTCCACTTT.

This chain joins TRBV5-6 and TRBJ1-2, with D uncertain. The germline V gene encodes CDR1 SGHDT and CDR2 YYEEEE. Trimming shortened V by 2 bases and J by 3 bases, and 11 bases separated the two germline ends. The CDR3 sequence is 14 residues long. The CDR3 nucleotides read TGTGCCAGCAGCTTCGACGGGGATGACTATGGCTACACCTTC. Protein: CASSFDGDDYGYTF. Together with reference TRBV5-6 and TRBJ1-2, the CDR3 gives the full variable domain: DAGVTQSPTHLIKTRGQQVTLRCSPKSGHDTVSWYQQALGQGPQFIFQYYEEEERQRGNFPDRFSGHQFPNYSSELNVNALLLGDSALYLCASSFDGDDYGYTFGSGTRLTVV.

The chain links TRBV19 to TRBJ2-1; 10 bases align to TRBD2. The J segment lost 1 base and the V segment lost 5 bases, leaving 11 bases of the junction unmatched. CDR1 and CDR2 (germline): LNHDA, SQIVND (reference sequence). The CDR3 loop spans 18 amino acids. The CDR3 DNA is TGTGCCAGTAGTCAGGGACTAGCGAGAACTACATCCTACAATGAGCAGTTCTTC. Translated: CASSQGLARTTSYNEQFF.

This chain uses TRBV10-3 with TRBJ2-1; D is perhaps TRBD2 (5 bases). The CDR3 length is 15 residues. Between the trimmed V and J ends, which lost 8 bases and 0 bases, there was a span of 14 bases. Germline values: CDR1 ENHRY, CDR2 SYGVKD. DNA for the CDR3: TGTGCCATCGCCGGCCCCGGGATCTCCTACAATGAGCAGTTCTTC. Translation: CAIAGPGISYNEQFF.

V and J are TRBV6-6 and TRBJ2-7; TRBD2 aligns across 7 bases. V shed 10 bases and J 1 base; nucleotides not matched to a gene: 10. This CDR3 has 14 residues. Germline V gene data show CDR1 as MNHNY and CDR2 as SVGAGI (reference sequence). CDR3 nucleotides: TGTGCCATTAAATCTAGCGGCCCTTCCTACGAGCAGTACTTC. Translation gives CAIKSSGPSYEQYF.

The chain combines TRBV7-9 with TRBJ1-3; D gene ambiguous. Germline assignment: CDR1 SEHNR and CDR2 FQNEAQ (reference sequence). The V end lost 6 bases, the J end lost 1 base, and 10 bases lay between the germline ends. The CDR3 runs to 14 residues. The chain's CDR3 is CASRSGSSGNTIYF. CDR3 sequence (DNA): TGTGCCAGCAGATCCGGGTCTTCTGGAAACACCATATATTTT.

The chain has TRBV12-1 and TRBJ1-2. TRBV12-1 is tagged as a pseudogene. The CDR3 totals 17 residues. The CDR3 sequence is CASSFPGRKIFNYGYTF. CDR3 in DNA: TGTGCCAGCAGCTTCCCGGGACGGAAAATCTTTAACTATGGCTACACCTTC.

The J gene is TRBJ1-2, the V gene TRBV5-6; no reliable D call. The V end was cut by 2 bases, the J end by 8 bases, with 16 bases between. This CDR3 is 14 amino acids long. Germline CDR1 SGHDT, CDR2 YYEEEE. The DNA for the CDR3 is TGTGCCAGCAGCTTAGGACGGAATACGTACGGCTACACCTTC. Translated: CASSLGRNTYGYTF.

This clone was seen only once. The CDR3 bases are TGTGCCAGCAGTTTAGCGGGAGGGGGGTATGAGCAGTTCTTC. This sequence encodes CASSLAGGGYEQFF. This rearrangement joins TRBV28 to TRBJ2-1; the match to TRBD2 covers 9 bases. V shed 2 bases and J 8 bases; nucleotides not matched to a gene: 4. Germline CDR1 MDHEN, CDR2 SYDVKM. The CDR3 is made up of 14 amino acids.

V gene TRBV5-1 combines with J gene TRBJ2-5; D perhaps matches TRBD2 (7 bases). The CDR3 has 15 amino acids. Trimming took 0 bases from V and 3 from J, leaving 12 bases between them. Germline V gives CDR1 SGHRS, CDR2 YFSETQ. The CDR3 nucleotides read TGCGCCAGCAGCTTGGGGGCGGGGGCAGAAGAGACCCAGTACTTC. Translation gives CASSLGAGAEETQYF.

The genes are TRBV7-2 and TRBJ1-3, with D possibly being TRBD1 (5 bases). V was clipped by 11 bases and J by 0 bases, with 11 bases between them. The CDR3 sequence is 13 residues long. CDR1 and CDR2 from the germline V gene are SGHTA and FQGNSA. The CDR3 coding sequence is TGTGCCTCCAGGGAGAGCTCTGGAAACACCATATATTTT. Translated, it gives CASRESSGNTIYF.

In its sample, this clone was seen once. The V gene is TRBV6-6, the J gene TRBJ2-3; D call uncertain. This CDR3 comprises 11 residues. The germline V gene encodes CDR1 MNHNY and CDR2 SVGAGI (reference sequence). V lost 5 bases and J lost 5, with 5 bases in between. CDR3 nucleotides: TGTGCCAGCAGTGCGGTAGATACGCAGTATTTT. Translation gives CASSAVDTQYF.

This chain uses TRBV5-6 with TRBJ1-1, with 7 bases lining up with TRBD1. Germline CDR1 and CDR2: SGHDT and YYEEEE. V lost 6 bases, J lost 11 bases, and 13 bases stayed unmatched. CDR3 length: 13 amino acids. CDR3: CASTYERQGGAFF. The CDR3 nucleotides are TGTGCCAGCACCTACGAACGACAGGGCGGTGCTTTCTTT.

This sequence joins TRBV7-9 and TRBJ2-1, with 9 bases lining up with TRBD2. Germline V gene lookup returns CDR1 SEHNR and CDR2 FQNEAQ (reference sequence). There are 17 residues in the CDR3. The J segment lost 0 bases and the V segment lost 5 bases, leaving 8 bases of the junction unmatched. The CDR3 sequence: CASSPRTSESSYNEQFF. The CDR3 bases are TGTGCCAGCAGCCCCCGGACTAGCGAAAGCTCCTACAATGAGCAGTTCTTC.

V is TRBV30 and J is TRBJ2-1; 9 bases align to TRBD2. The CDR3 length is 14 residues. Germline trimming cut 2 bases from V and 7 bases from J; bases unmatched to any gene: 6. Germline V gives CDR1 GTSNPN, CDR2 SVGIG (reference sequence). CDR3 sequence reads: CAWSPGLANNEQFF. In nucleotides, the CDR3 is TGTGCCTGGAGTCCCGGACTAGCGAATAATGAGCAGTTCTTC. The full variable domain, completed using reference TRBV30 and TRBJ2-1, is SQTIHQWPATLVQPVGSPLSLECTVEGTSNPNLYWYRQAAGRGLQLLFYSVGIGQISSEVPQNLSASRPQDRQFILSSKKLLLSDSGFYLCAWSPGLANNEQFFGPGTRLTVL.

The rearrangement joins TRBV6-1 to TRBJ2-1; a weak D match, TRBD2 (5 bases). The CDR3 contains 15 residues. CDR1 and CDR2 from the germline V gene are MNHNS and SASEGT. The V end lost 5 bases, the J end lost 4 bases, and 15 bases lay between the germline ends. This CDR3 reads CASSPTSAAYNEQFF. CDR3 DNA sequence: TGTGCCAGCAGTCCTACTAGTGCTGCGTACAATGAGCAGTTCTTC.

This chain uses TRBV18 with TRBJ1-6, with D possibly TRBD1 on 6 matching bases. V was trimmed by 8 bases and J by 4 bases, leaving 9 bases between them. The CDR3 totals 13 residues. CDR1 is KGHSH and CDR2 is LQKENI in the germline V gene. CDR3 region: CASGTGYNSPLHF. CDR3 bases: TGTGCCAGCGGAACAGGGTATAATTCACCCCTCCACTTT.

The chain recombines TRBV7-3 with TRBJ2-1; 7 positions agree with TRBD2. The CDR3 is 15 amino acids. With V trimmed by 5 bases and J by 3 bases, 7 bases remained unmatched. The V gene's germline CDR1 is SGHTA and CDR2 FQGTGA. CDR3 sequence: CASSPLSGFYNEQFF. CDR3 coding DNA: TGTGCCAGCAGCCCCCTTAGCGGGTTCTACAATGAGCAGTTCTTC.

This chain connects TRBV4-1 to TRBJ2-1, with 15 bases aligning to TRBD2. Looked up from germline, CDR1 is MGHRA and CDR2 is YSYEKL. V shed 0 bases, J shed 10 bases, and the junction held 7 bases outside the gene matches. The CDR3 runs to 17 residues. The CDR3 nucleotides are TGCGCCAGCAGCCAAGACTGGACTAGCGGGAGGGTTGGAGAGCAGTTCTTC. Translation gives CASSQDWTSGRVGEQFF.

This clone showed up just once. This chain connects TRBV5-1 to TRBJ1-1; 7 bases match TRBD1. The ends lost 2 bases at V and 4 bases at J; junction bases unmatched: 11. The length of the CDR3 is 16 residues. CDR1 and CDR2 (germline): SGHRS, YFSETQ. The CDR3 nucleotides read TGCGCCAGCAGCTTTACCCGGACAGGCGCTGCCACTGAAGCTTTCTTT. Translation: CASSFTRTGAATEAFF. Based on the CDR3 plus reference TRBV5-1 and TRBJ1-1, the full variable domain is KAGVTQTPRYLIKTRGQQVTLSCSPISGHRSVSWYQQTPGQGLQFLFEYFSETQRNKGNFPGRFSGRQFSNSRSEMNVSTLELGDSALYLCASSFTRTGAATEAFFGQGTRLTVV.

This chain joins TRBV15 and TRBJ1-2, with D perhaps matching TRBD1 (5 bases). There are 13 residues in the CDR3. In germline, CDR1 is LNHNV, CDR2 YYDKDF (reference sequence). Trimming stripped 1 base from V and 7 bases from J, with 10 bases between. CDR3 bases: TGTGCCACCAGCAGAGCAGGACATAGTGGCTACACCTTC. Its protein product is CATSRAGHSGYTF.

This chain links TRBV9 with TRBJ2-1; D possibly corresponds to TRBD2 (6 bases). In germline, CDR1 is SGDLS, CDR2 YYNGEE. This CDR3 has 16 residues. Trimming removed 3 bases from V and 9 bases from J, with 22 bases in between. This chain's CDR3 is CASSADLYGGSGEQFF. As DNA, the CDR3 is TGTGCCAGCAGCGCGGATCTGTATGGGGGGTCGGGTGAGCAGTTCTTC. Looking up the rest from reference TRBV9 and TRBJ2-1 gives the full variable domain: DSGVTQTPKHLITATGQRVTLRCSPRSGDLSVYWYQQSLDQGLQFLIQYYNGEERAKGNILERFSAQQFPDLHSELNLSSLELGDSALYFCASSADLYGGSGEQFFGPGTRLTVL.

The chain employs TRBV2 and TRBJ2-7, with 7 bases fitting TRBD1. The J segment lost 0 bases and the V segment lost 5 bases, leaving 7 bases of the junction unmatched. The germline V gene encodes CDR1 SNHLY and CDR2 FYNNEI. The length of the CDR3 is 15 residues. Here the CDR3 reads CASSLQGLASYEQYF. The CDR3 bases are TGTGCCAGCAGTTTACAGGGGCTGGCCTCCTACGAGCAGTACTTC.

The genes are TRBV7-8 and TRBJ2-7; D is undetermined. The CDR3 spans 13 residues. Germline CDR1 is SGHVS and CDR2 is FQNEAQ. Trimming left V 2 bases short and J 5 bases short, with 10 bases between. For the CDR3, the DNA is TGTGCCAGCAGCTTATCCTTGGACCACGAGCAGTACTTC. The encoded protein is CASSLSLDHEQYF.

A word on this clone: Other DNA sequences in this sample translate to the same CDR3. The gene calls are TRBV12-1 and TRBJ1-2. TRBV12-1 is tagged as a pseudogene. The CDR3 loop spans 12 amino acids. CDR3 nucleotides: TGTGCCAGCAGCCGGGACAACTATGGCTACACCTTC. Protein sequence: CASSRDNYGYTF.